Below, 9 T cell receptor beta chains from the same sample are listed, as sequenced in a study of human T cells and chemical hapten exposure. In TCRdb, the RACE reads were re-called with MiXCR into one record per CDR3 protein. The data contain approximately 84,000 distinct CDR3 sequences, 11% of them singletons. Time point meaning: patch test 2, 6 weeks after DPC sensitization. Described treatment: therapeutic diphenylcyclopropenone sensitization with weekly scalp DPC. The material was whole blood, obtained in connection with sensitization to the hapten diphenylcyclopropenone (DPC). The receptors derive from a man younger than 35 with alopecia areata. Some clones in this sample may be carry-over from other donors' samples.

This clonotype was counted between two and nine times. This chain's CDR3 is CASKVFRTNTEAFF. In nucleotides, the CDR3 is TGTGCCAGCAAGGTGTTTAGAACTAACACTGAAGCTTTCTTT. The chain recombines TRBV12-3 or TRBV12-4 with TRBJ1-1; D remains unclear. The V end was cut by 7 bases, the J end by 2 bases, with 14 bases between. This CDR3 is 14 amino acids long.

In this sample, this clonotype turned up a few times. CDR3 sequence reads: CASTPGQGSSTDTQYF. CDR3 coding DNA: TGCGCCAGCACACCGGGACAGGGGTCTAGCACAGATACGCAGTATTTT. The rearrangement joins TRBV10-2 to TRBJ2-3; 10 positions agree with TRBD1. Germline CDR1 and CDR2: WSHSY and SAAADI. The CDR3 contains 16 residues. V shed 7 bases and J 0 bases; nucleotides not matched to a gene: 7.

The table lists this clonotype with many counts. V is TRBV7-9 and J is TRBJ1-2; TRBD1 aligns across 8 bases. J lost 6 bases, V lost 2 bases, and 5 bases had no gene match. In germline, CDR1 is SEHNR, CDR2 FQNEAQ (reference sequence). The CDR3 contains 14 residues. CDR3 DNA: TGTGCCAGCAGCTTAACGGGACAGGCCCATGGCTACACCTTC. Translation gives CASSLTGQAHGYTF.

This clonotype came up many times. The genes are TRBV20-1 and TRBJ1-5; 9 positions agree with TRBD1. The CDR3 runs 14 residues. The J segment lost 6 bases and the V segment lost 6 bases, leaving 9 bases of the junction unmatched. Germline assignment: CDR1 DFQATT and CDR2 SNEGSKA (reference sequence). The CDR3, as DNA: TGCAGTGCCTATAGGGGACAGGGTGGTCAGCCCCAGCATTTT. Residues: CSAYRGQGGQPQHF.

This chain uses TRBV5-5 with TRBJ2-7; D might be TRBD1 or TRBD2, each matching 5 bases. Germline V lookup: CDR1 SGHKS, CDR2 YYEKEE (reference sequence). Trimming cost V 5 bases and J 2 bases, with 17 bases left between them. The length of the CDR3 is 15 residues. CDR3 coding DNA: TGTGCCAGCAGATGGGACGACAGCAATCCCTACGAGCAGTACTTC. This gives the protein CASRWDDSNPYEQYF.

The V gene is TRBV6-6, the J gene TRBJ2-1; 13 bases agree with TRBD2. V was clipped by 6 bases and J by 0 bases; unmatched bases: 5. The CDR3 consists of 17 residues. The V gene's germline CDR1 is MNHNY and CDR2 SVGAGI (reference sequence). Here the CDR3 reads CASSGLAGASSYNEQFF. As DNA, the CDR3 is TGTGCCAGCAGCGGACTAGCGGGGGCTAGCTCCTACAATGAGCAGTTCTTC.

As for this clonotype: Just one base apart from a much larger clone, this may be a read error. This chain links TRBV7-9 with TRBJ1-1; no firm D call. The CDR3 has 13 amino acids. Deletions cut 1 base from V and 3 bases from J, with 6 bases between. Germline-derived CDR1 and CDR2 are SEHNR and FQNEAQ (reference sequence). CDR3 DNA sequence: TGTGCCAGCAGCTTAGTCTGGGACACTGAAGCTTTCTTT. It specifies CASSLVWDTEAFF. The full variable domain, rest sourced from reference TRBV7-9 and TRBJ1-1, is DTGVSQNPRHKITKRGQNVTFRCDPISEHNRLYWYRQTLGQGPEFLTYFQNEAQLEKSRLLSDRFSAERPKGSFSTLEIQRTEQGDSAMYLCASSLVWDTEAFFGQGTRLTVV.

Note on this clonotype: A clone one base away is much larger, so this may be a read error. This chain joins TRBV5-1 and TRBJ2-3; 13 positions agree with TRBD2. The CDR3 consists of 16 residues. V lost 8 bases, J lost 6 bases, and 12 bases stayed unmatched. The V gene's germline CDR1 is SGHRS and CDR2 YFSETQ. Here the CDR3 DNA reads TGCGCCAGAAGCCCAGGGACTAGCGGGATAAGGGATACGCAGTATTTT. Translated, it gives CARSPGTSGIRDTQYF.

This clonotype was seen only a few times. V and J are TRBV6-2 or TRBV6-3 and TRBJ2-7; D unclear. The CDR3 runs to 11 residues. V was shortened by 6 bases and J by 3 bases, with 6 bases between the two germline ends. Germline CDR1 is MNHEY and CDR2 is SVGEGT. CDR3 sequence: CASSHLYEQYV. Here the CDR3 DNA reads TGTGCCAGCAGCCACCTCTACGAGCAGTACGTC.